This entry lists 32 T cell receptor beta chains sequenced from one sample in a study of blood T cell repertoires in COVID-19 (dated by TCRdb to 2019 to 2021). Preparation of the library involved the immunoSEQ multiplex PCR assay. Sourced from immuneACCESS, this table was stored by TCRdb with only in-frame sequences that have V and J called. A share of the clones is absent; for the studies checked, an unresolved V gene accounts for under half, and the remainder has no known explanation. A total of about 480,000 clones appear in this sample, over 75% of them only once. The biggest ten clones account for less than 2% of the sample. Input material: PBMCs or T cells enriched from blood (not recorded which). The source of these receptors is a woman between 40 and 55 years old who had recovered from COVID-19.

The chain joins TRBV2 to TRBJ1-1; 10 bases map to TRBD1. In germline, CDR1 is SNHLY, CDR2 FYNNEI. The CDR3 has 16 amino acids. Losses at the gene ends were 4 bases for V and 1 base for J; bases not matched to a gene: 6. The CDR3 DNA is TGTGCCAGCAGTGTAGGACAGGGGGTGAAGAACACTGAAGCTTTCTTT. This translates into CASSVGQGVKNTEAFF. The full variable domain, completed using reference TRBV2 and TRBJ1-1, is EPEVTQTPSHQVTQMGQEVILRCVPISNHLYFYWYRQILGQKVEFLVSFYNNEISEKSEIFDDQFSVERPDGSNFTLKIRSTKLEDSAMYFCASSVGQGVKNTEAFFGQGTRLTVV.

The chain employs TRBV6-2 or TRBV6-3 and TRBJ1-1; TRBD1 is a possible D gene (6 bases). Trimming stripped 6 bases from V and 9 bases from J, with 8 bases between. The CDR3 runs to 10 residues. The germline V gene has CDR1 MNHEY and CDR2 SVGEGT. CDR3 amino acids: CASSQGKAFF. The CDR3 DNA reads as TGTGCCAGCAGCCAGGGGAAAGCTTTCTTT.

The rearrangement links TRBV18 to TRBJ1-6; D is perhaps TRBD1 (5 bases). The germline V and J ends were trimmed by 2 bases and 4 bases, with 9 bases remaining between them. Germline V gene sequence: CDR1 KGHSH, CDR2 LQKENI. The CDR3 has 15 residues. The CDR3 is CASSPSDIYNSPLHF. The CDR3 bases are TGTGCCAGCTCACCATCGGACATTTATAATTCACCCCTCCACTTT.

This clone was recorded only once. The V and J genes are TRBV5-1 and TRBJ1-1; 7 bases agree with TRBD1. This CDR3 has 15 amino acids. CDR1 and CDR2 from the germline V gene are SGHRS and YFSETQ. J gave up 1 base and V 4 bases, and 7 bases lay outside the gene matches. Here the CDR3 DNA reads TGCGCCAGCAGCCCTGGCAGGACAGGGAACACTGAAGCTTTCTTT. It codes for CASSPGRTGNTEAFF.

The chain employs TRBV4-2 and TRBJ2-1; 11 bases align to TRBD2. The trim removed 7 bases at V and 3 bases at J, leaving 5 bases unmatched. Germline V gene lookup returns CDR1 LGHNA and CDR2 YNFKEQ. CDR3 length: 15 amino acids. This CDR3 is CASTRGLADYNEQFF. In DNA form, the CDR3 reads TGTGCCAGCACCCGGGGACTAGCGGACTACAATGAGCAGTTCTTC.

The genes are TRBV18 and TRBJ2-3; 14 bases are shared with TRBD2. From germline, CDR1 is KGHSH and CDR2 LQKENI. This CDR3 is 15 amino acids long. Trimming at V came to 3 bases and at J to 5 bases, leaving 1 base not matched to a gene. Here the CDR3 reads CASSPGLAGGDTQYF. The CDR3 region has the DNA TGTGCCAGCTCACCCGGACTAGCGGGAGGAGATACGCAGTATTTT.

The chain employs TRBV19 and TRBJ1-2, with TRBD1 identical over 12 bases. Germline trimming cut 2 bases from V and 8 bases from J; bases unmatched to any gene: 6. Germline CDR1 and CDR2: LNHDA and SQIVND (reference sequence). The CDR3 spans 15 residues. The chain's CDR3 is CASSITGTGGEGYTF. The CDR3 DNA reads as TGTGCCAGTAGTATAACCGGGACAGGGGGCGAAGGCTACACCTTC. The whole variable domain, filled in from reference TRBV19 and TRBJ1-2, reads DGGITQSPKYLFRKEGQNVTLSCEQNLNHDAMYWYRQDPGQGLRLIYYSQIVNDFQKGDIAEGYSVSREKKESFPLTVTSAQKNPTAFYLCASSITGTGGEGYTFGSGTRLTVV.

CDR3 nucleotides: TGTGCCAGCTCACCCGACAGAACTGGCTACACCTTC. Amino acid sequence: CASSPDRTGYTF. This rearrangement joins TRBV18 to TRBJ1-2; maybe TRBD1 (5 bases). The CDR3 consists of 12 residues. CDR1 is KGHSH and CDR2 is LQKENI in the germline V gene. The germline V and J ends were trimmed by 3 bases and 7 bases, with 9 bases remaining between them.

The CDR3 DNA reads TGTGCCACCAGCAGAGGTTCGGAAAGGGGGCTCTTGGAGACCCAGTACTTC. Protein: CATSRGSERGLLETQYF. The V and J genes are TRBV15 and TRBJ2-5; the match to TRBD1 covers 7 bases. CDR1 is LNHNV, CDR2 YYDKDF, per germline (reference sequence). V was pared by 1 base and J by 5 bases, with 13 bases of the junction left unmatched. CDR3 length equals 17 residues.

The chain is built from TRBV25-1 and TRBJ2-7, with 7 bases identical to TRBD1. CDR3 length: 15 amino acids. Germline CDR1 is MGHDK and CDR2 is SYGVNS. After removal of 2 bases from V and 2 bases from J, the junction contained 6 bases not matched to a gene. CDR3 coding DNA: TGTGCCAGCAGTGAAACGACAGGGCTGGCCTACGAGCAGTACTTC. Translated, it gives CASSETTGLAYEQYF.

For this clone: The sample has other DNA sequences that encode this CDR3 too. V and J are TRBV12-3 or TRBV12-4 and TRBJ2-5; D is perhaps TRBD2 (6 bases). The CDR3 totals 13 residues. The V gene lost 3 bases and the J gene lost 4 bases, with 9 bases spanning the gap. For the CDR3, the DNA is TGTGCCAGCAGTTTTAGCGGACGAGAGACCCAGTACTTC. Translating gives CASSFSGRETQYF.

This clone is a singleton in its sample. The V and J genes are TRBV19 and TRBJ2-7, with no clear D. Trimming took off 4 bases at V and 3 bases at J, with 4 bases between the two ends. The CDR3 totals 11 residues. Germline lookup yields CDR1 LNHDA and CDR2 SQIVND (reference sequence). This CDR3 reads CASSNHYEQYF. CDR3 nucleotide sequence: TGTGCCAGTAGTAATCACTACGAGCAGTACTTC.

The chain carries TRBV11-2 and TRBJ2-7; 8 nucleotides match TRBD1. The CDR3 runs to 16 residues. The J segment lost 3 bases and the V segment lost 1 base, leaving 8 bases of the junction unmatched. The germline CDR1 and CDR2 sequences are SGHAT and FQNNGV. The CDR3 spells CASSLVRGQGVYEQYF. The CDR3 region has the DNA TGTGCCAGCAGCTTAGTTCGAGGACAGGGTGTCTACGAGCAGTACTTC.

This clone was seen only once. V usage is TRBV4-1 and J usage is TRBJ2-7; 10 bases are a match to TRBD2. Germline V gene lookup returns CDR1 MGHRA and CDR2 YSYEKL. V shed 4 bases and J 3 bases; nucleotides not matched to a gene: 12. The CDR3 length is 17 residues. The CDR3 region has the DNA TGCGCCAGCAGCCCACTAGCGGGGTTACTATTTAGCTACGAGCAGTACTTC. Protein: CASSPLAGLLFSYEQYF.

This clone was observed once. V usage is TRBV5-6 and J usage is TRBJ2-5; a weak D match, TRBD1 (6 bases). CDR3 length equals 17 residues. V lost 5 bases to trimming and J lost 2 bases, with 22 bases between them. In germline, CDR1 is SGHDT, CDR2 YYEEEE. CDR3 DNA: TGTGCCAGCAGGTTAGGAGTCCAGACAGGAAGGCAAGAGACCCAGTACTTC. Its translation: CASRLGVQTGRQETQYF.

The chain recombines TRBV28 with TRBJ2-5; D gene ambiguous. This CDR3 region has 11 residues. V lost 10 bases and J lost 5, with 11 bases in between. CDR1 is MDHEN and CDR2 is SYDVKM in the germline V gene. The CDR3: CATQAQETQYF. CDR3 DNA: TGTGCCACCCAGGCGCAGGAGACCCAGTACTTC.

Written as DNA, the CDR3 is TGTGCCAGCAGCCGAAGGGGGACACAACACTACAATGAGCAGTTCTTC. Translating it yields CASSRRGTQHYNEQFF. The chain combines TRBV6-2 or TRBV6-3 with TRBJ2-1, with D tentatively TRBD1 (6 bases). Germline CDR1 is MNHEY and CDR2 is SVGEGT. This CDR3 has 16 residues. The V gene lost 6 bases and the J gene lost 3 bases, with 18 bases spanning the gap.

The rearrangement links TRBV7-8 to TRBJ2-7; 8 bases are shared with TRBD2. J gave up 5 bases and V 2 bases, and 8 bases lay outside the gene matches. Germline V lookup: CDR1 SGHVS, CDR2 FQNEAQ. The CDR3 has 15 amino acids. The CDR3 DNA is TGTGCCAGCAGCTTAAGCGGGAGTAAACTCAACGAGCAGTACTTC. It specifies CASSLSGSKLNEQYF.

CDR3 in amino acids: CASSQVRQGYGYTF. The DNA for the CDR3 is TGCGCCAGCAGCCAAGTCAGACAGGGATATGGCTACACCTTC. V is TRBV4-3 and J is TRBJ1-2; TRBD1 agrees at 7 bases. The CDR3 is 14 residues long. V shed 1 base, J shed 5 bases, and the junction held 4 bases outside the gene matches. Germline V gene sequence: CDR1 LGHNA, CDR2 YSLEER.

This clone occurred a few times. The V call is TRBV18, the J call TRBJ1-3; D ambiguous. V lost 0 bases and J 4 bases, leaving 10 bases between the germline ends. The CDR3 has 15 residues. Germline assignment: CDR1 KGHSH and CDR2 LQKENI. The CDR3 reads CASSPPAGYGNTIYF. The DNA of the CDR3 is TGTGCCAGCTCACCACCGGCAGGCTACGGAAACACCATATATTTT.

V and J are TRBV6-1 and TRBJ2-1; D ambiguous. The CDR3 runs 13 residues. Germline V gives CDR1 MNHNS, CDR2 SASEGT. Trimming cost V 2 bases and J 4 bases, with 6 bases left between them. The CDR3 DNA is TGTGCCAGCAGTGAATTTAGTTACAATGAGCAGTTCTTC. It specifies CASSEFSYNEQFF.

V and J are TRBV29-1 and TRBJ1-2; TRBD1 aligns across 7 bases. V shed 2 bases, J shed 4 bases, and the junction held 7 bases outside the gene matches. The germline V gene has CDR1 SQVTM and CDR2 ANQGSEA. The CDR3 spans 14 residues. The CDR3 DNA reads TGCAGCGTTGAATACGAGGGGGCAAGCTATGGCTACACCTTC. It translates to CSVEYEGASYGYTF.

The chain joins TRBV6-6 to TRBJ1-6; 7 nucleotides match TRBD1. J gave up 7 bases and V 2 bases, and 2 bases lay outside the gene matches. Germline values: CDR1 MNHNY, CDR2 SVGAGI (reference sequence). This CDR3 region has 14 residues. The CDR3 sequence is CASSYGDRNSPLHF. The CDR3 DNA is TGTGCCAGCAGTTACGGGGACAGAAATTCACCCCTCCACTTT.

The gene calls are TRBV19 and TRBJ1-1; D remains ambiguous. This CDR3 spans 13 amino acids. CDR1 is LNHDA and CDR2 is SQIVND in the germline V gene (reference sequence). Trimming left V 3 bases short and J 8 bases short, with 13 bases between. The CDR3 sequence is CASSISEGEEAFF. The CDR3 coding sequence is TGTGCCAGTAGTATCTCCGAGGGCGAGGAAGCTTTCTTT.

The chain has TRBV24-1 and TRBJ2-1; 11 nucleotides match TRBD2. The CDR3 has 13 residues. Germline V gives CDR1 KGHDR, CDR2 SFDVKD. J gave up 15 bases and V 10 bases, and 13 bases lay outside the gene matches. The CDR3 sequence is CATSTSGRSGLFF. The DNA for the CDR3 is TGTGCCACAAGTACTAGCGGGAGATCTGGTCTGTTCTTC.

The chain joins TRBV3-1 (or the pseudogene TRBV3-2) to TRBJ1-1; D gene unclear. The CDR3 is 13 residues long. Germline CDR1 reads LGHDT; CDR2 reads YNNKEL (reference sequence). With 3 bases removed from V and 7 bases from J, the gap between germline ends came to 12 bases. In nucleotides, the CDR3 is TGTGCCAGCAGCCAGAACAGCCAGGATGAAGCTTTCTTT. It specifies CASSQNSQDEAFF.

The chain combines TRBV4-1 with TRBJ1-2; a weak D match, TRBD1 (5 bases). Germline lookup yields CDR1 MGHRA and CDR2 YSYEKL. CDR3 length: 13 residues. V was trimmed by 2 bases and J by 4 bases, leaving 8 bases between them. The CDR3 loop reads CASSQLGGYGYTF. CDR3 nucleotide sequence: TGCGCCAGCAGCCAACTCGGGGGCTATGGCTACACCTTC.

The chain joins TRBV6-2 or TRBV6-3 to TRBJ1-2, with TRBD1 identical over 7 bases. Per the germline V gene, CDR1 is MNHEY and CDR2 is SVGEGT. CDR3 size: 15 residues. The trim removed 5 bases at V and 4 bases at J, leaving 10 bases unmatched. CDR3 nucleotides: TGTGCCAGCAGTCAGAGATCGGGACAGCTCTATGGCTACACCTTC. Protein sequence: CASSQRSGQLYGYTF.

The rearrangement links TRBV11-3 to TRBJ1-1; 12 bases line up with TRBD1. CDR1 is SGHNT, CDR2 YENEEA, per germline. CDR3 length: 19 residues. The junction had 9 bases not matched to a gene; V was cut back by 0 bases and J by 1 base. The CDR3 DNA follows: TGTGCCAGCAGCTTAGATCCCCGGGACAGGGGGCGAGGGAACACTGAAGCTTTCTTT. This sequence encodes CASSLDPRDRGRGNTEAFF.

Regarding this clone: The same CDR3 is also encoded by other DNA sequences in this sample. The chain recombines TRBV20-1 with TRBJ2-7; 11 nucleotides line up with TRBD2. Germline V lookup: CDR1 DFQATT, CDR2 SNEGSKA (reference sequence). V lost 3 bases to trimming and J lost 1 base; unmatched junction nucleotides: 2. The CDR3 runs to 14 residues. Here the CDR3 reads CSASGLAGSYEQYF. The CDR3 nucleotides are TGCAGTGCTAGTGGACTAGCGGGTTCCTACGAGCAGTACTTC.

This clone was recorded only once. The chain links TRBV19 to TRBJ1-4; D remains ambiguous. The V end was cut by 3 bases, the J end by 8 bases, with 4 bases between. The V gene's germline CDR1 is LNHDA and CDR2 SQIVND (reference sequence). This CDR3 contains 11 residues. The CDR3 DNA sequence: TGTGCCAGTAGTATGGCAGAAAAACTGTTTTTT. Its translation is CASSMAEKLFF.

The rearrangement joins TRBV7-2 to TRBJ1-1, with a possible D match to TRBD1 (6 bases). The CDR3 is made up of 15 amino acids. The V end lost 1 base, the J end lost 5 bases, and 14 bases lay between the germline ends. Germline assignment: CDR1 SGHTA and CDR2 FQGNSA. The CDR3 protein is CASSLVMGAMTEAFF. CDR3 nucleotide sequence: TGTGCCAGCAGCTTAGTCATGGGGGCGATGACTGAAGCTTTCTTT. Based on the CDR3 plus reference TRBV7-2 and TRBJ1-1, the full variable domain is GAGVSQSPSNKVTEKGKDVELRCDPISGHTALYWYRQSLGQGLEFLIYFQGNSAPDKSGLPSDRFSAERTGGSVSTLTIQRTQQEDSAVYLCASSLVMGAMTEAFFGQGTRLTVV.